Listed below are T cell receptor beta chains from one sample, sequenced in a study of shared T cell receptors in the human thymus. Generated by immunoSEQ multiplex PCR, the TCRdb table keeps only in-frame clones and is missing some. The sample yields 450,000 to 650,000 clones, around 78% seen once. Separately, the same data were catalogued under a study of human thymus T cells.

The sequenced sample was thymocytes. Receptors originate from a boy under two years old with a congenital heart defect. Both conserved end residues are part of each CDR3. D genes are given only for firm matches. Only some rows state a clone size, as once, few, many or a class for expanded clones.

-	TRBD1	TRBV7-2	TRBJ1-2	TGTGCCAGCACCGCCGGACAGGCACTATGCTACACCTTC	CASTAGQALCYTF
few	-	TRBV14	TRBJ2-2	TGTGCCAGCAGCCAAGATCAAGAGACCGGGGAGCTGTTTTTT	CASSQDQETGELFF
-	-	TRBV30	TRBJ2-3	TGTGCCTGGTACCGAATCCACAGGGCCACAGATACGCAGTATTTT	CAWYRIHRATDTQYF
-	-	TRBV2	TRBJ1-5	TGTGCCAGCAGTGAAGCGTGGGGGCAAAGGGGCAATCAGCCCCAGCATTTT	CASSEAWGQRGNQPQHF
-	TRBD1	TRBV27	TRBJ2-1	TGTGCCAGCAGTTCGGGGACAGGGCGGGCCAATGAGCAGTTCTTC	CASSSGTGRANEQFF
-	-	TRBV5-1	TRBJ2-3	TGCGCCAGCTCAGTCGGCTGGGGGGACCCCACAGATACGCAGTATTTT	CASSVGWGDPTDTQYF
-	-	TRBV4-3	TRBJ2-2	TGCGCCAGCAGCCAAGAACGTTCCAGGGAAGCCGGGGAGCTGTTTTTT	CASSQERSREAGELFF
-	TRBD2	TRBV11-3	TRBJ2-5	TGTGCCAGCAGCCTAGCGGGGGGGGAGACCCAGTACTTC	CASSLAGGETQYF
once	-	TRBV27	TRBJ2-7	TGTGCCAGCAGTTTATCGGCAGGGGCCGTTACTTACGAGCAGTACTTC	CASSLSAGAVTYEQYF
-	TRBD2	TRBV2	TRBJ2-7	TGTGCCAGCAGTGAGGGACTAGCTTACGAGCAGTACTTC	CASSEGLAYEQYF
-	TRBD2	TRBV4-1	TRBJ2-1	TGCGCCAGCAGCCCAAGCAGGACTAGCGGTCCCTACAATGAGCAGTTCTTC	CASSPSRTSGPYNEQFF
-	-	TRBV4-3	TRBJ2-3	TGCGCCAGCAGCCAAGCCCGGACTGCTCACACAGATACGCAGTATTTT	CASSQARTAHTDTQYF
-	-	TRBV30	TRBJ2-7	TGTGCCTGGAGTGCCCTCCCCCCCCGGAGGTCTTACGAGCAGTACTTC	CAWSALPPRRSYEQYF
-	TRBD1	TRBV4-3	TRBJ2-1	TGCGCCAGCAGCCAAGATCGAGACAGGGGGCTTGAGTTCTTC	CASSQDRDRGLEFF
-	-	TRBV5-8	TRBJ1-5	TGTGCCAGCAGCTTGGGACCCGGGGATAGCAATCAGCCCCAGCATTTT	CASSLGPGDSNQPQHF
-	-	TRBV28	TRBJ1-1	TGTGCCAGCAGCTATGGACAGGAAGCTTTCTTT	CASSYGQEAFF
-	TRBD1	TRBV4-3	TRBJ2-1	TGCGCCAGCAGCCAAGGACAGGGGTACAATGAGCAGTTCTTC	CASSQGQGYNEQFF
-	TRBD2	TRBV29-1	TRBJ2-7	TGCAGCGTTGAAGCGGGAGGGCCCTACGAGCAGTACTTC	CSVEAGGPYEQYF
-	-	TRBV28	TRBJ1-1	TGTGCCAGCAGTTTACGCCGGGTCGCGAACACTGAAGCTTTCTTT	CASSLRRVANTEAFF
-	-	TRBV9	TRBJ2-1	TGTGCCAGCAGCACTTACAATGAGCAGTTCTTC	CASSTYNEQFF
-	-	TRBV4-3	TRBJ2-2	TGCGCCAGCAGCCAAGATAAGCGACCGGGCACCGGGGAGCTGTTTTTT	CASSQDKRPGTGELFF
once	-	TRBV7-6	TRBJ2-5	TGTGCCAGCAGCTTACTCAACTACGGCCAAGAGACCCAGTACTTC	CASSLLNYGQETQYF
few	-	TRBV19	TRBJ1-5	TGTGCCAGTAGTAGGAGGGTTTACCAGCCCCAGCATTTT	CASSRRVYQPQHF
once	TRBD1	TRBV5-6	TRBJ1-4	TGTGCCAGCAGCCTAGGACAGGGTACTAATGAAAAACTGTTTTTT	CASSLGQGTNEKLFF
-	TRBD1	TRBV5-1	TRBJ2-7	TGCGCCAGCAGCTTCGCGGGACAGGGGGCCTACGAGCAGTACTTC	CASSFAGQGAYEQYF
few	-	TRBV18	TRBJ2-3	TGTGCCAGCTCACCTCCTGGCGGAAAACACACAGATACGCAGTATTTT	CASSPPGGKHTDTQYF
once	TRBD2	TRBV6-5	TRBJ2-1	TGTGCCAGCAGTTCAAATAGCGGGAGAGGATGGAATGAGCAGTTCTTC	CASSSNSGRGWNEQFF
-	-	TRBV4-1	TRBJ1-1	TGCGCCAGCAGCCAAGAGGACGGAGGTTTTGAAGCTTTCTTT	CASSQEDGGFEAFF
once	TRBD2	TRBV5-6	TRBJ2-7	TGTGCCAGCAGCTTGTTAGCGGGAGGGCCGGGCGAGCAGTACTTC	CASSLLAGGPGEQYF
-	-	TRBV7-3	TRBJ1-1	TGTGCCAGCAGCTATTCTCCGAACACTGAAGCTTTCTTT	CASSYSPNTEAFF
-	TRBD2	TRBV5-1	TRBJ2-5	TGCGCCAGCAGCTCGACTAGCGGGAAAGAGACCCAGTACTTC	CASSSTSGKETQYF
-	-	TRBV28	TRBJ2-1	TGTGCCAGCAGTTTCCCTGGACTGCCCCATACGAATGAGCAGTTCTTC	CASSFPGLPHTNEQFF
-	-	TRBV7-7	TRBJ2-5	TGTGCTAGCAGCCCCCCCGGAGCGGGCCACCAAGAGACCCAGTACTTC	CASSPPGAGHQETQYF
-	-	TRBV27	TRBJ2-7	TGTGCCAGCAGTGGAGACAGAGAGTCGTCCTACGAGCAGTACTTC	CASSGDRESSYEQYF
once	TRBD1	TRBV18	TRBJ1-1	TGTGCCAGCTCATCGGTGGACAGGGCGAACACTGAAGCTTTCTTT	CASSSVDRANTEAFF
-	-	TRBV5-1	TRBJ2-3	TGCGTCCAGGGGTACGGGGGGCGCGAGACTGGCACAGATACGCAGTATTTT	CVQGYGGRETGTDTQYF
few	-	TRBV7-2	TRBJ1-3	TGTGCCAGCAGCTCGCGGGAGGATAGCTCTGGAAACACCATATATTTT	CASSSREDSSGNTIYF
-	TRBD1	TRBV15	TRBJ1-5	TGTGCCACCACCGACAGGGGCGGAATTTTGGGGCATCAGCCCCAGCATTTT	CATTDRGGILGHQPQHF
once	TRBD1	TRBV5-1	TRBJ2-1	TGCGCCAGCAGCTCCGGGACAGACTACAATGAGCAGTTCTTC	CASSSGTDYNEQFF
-	TRBD2	TRBV6-4	TRBJ2-1	TGTGCCAGCAAGGGCGGGAGCTATGAGCAGTTCTTC	CASKGGSYEQFF
-	TRBD1	TRBV4-1	TRBJ1-2	TGCGCCAGCAGCCAGACAGGGAACTATGGCTACACCTTC	CASSQTGNYGYTF
-	-	TRBV6-5	TRBJ2-7	TGTGCCAGCAGTTTAATCCACGAGCAGTACTTC	CASSLIHEQYF
once	TRBD2	TRBV15	TRBJ2-1	TGTGCCACCAGCAGAGAGCGGCGGGAGGGGGGCAATGAGCAGTTCTTC	CATSRERREGGNEQFF
-	TRBD1	TRBV4-2	TRBJ1-2	TGTGCCAGCAGCGGAGGAGGACAGGTCGGTGGCTACACCTTC	CASSGGGQVGGYTF
-	TRBD2	TRBV11-3	TRBJ2-7	TGTGCCAGCAGCCTCGGGAGGATTTACGAGCAGTACTTC	CASSLGRIYEQYF
-	TRBD2	TRBV30	TRBJ2-5	TGTGCCTGGAGTGCCCAGACTAGCGGGAGGGGGTCCTGGACCCAGTACTTC	CAWSAQTSGRGSWTQYF
-	-	TRBV4-3	TRBJ2-3	TGCGCCAGCAGCCAAGATGCAGGGGGCACAGATACGCAGTATTTT	CASSQDAGGTDTQYF
once	TRBD2	TRBV28	TRBJ2-3	TGTGCCAGCAGTCCCAGGACTAGCGACCGTACGCAGTATTTT	CASSPRTSDRTQYF